This T cell receptor beta chain stems from a study of CD8 T cells in ankylosing spondylitis. Study findings and constraints: Significant enrichment of disease-linked clones was reported in matched ankylosing spondylitis synovial fluid. The study identified a TCR beta motif of roughly eight highly homologous variants that appeared characteristic of ankylosing spondylitis blood. Peripheral blood samples showed relatively rare disease-linked clones, and these clones were CD8+. Earlier literature documents some of the motif variants in reactive arthritis synovial fluid and blood.

As concerns this clonotype: Antigen specificity is unknown.

Using its own MiXCR run on the 5' RACE reads, TCRdb lists one record per CDR3 protein. This table has 150,000 to 200,000 distinct CDR3 sequences, 30% to 40% appearing once. The TCR was taken from a male donor with ankylosing spondylitis. The sequenced material came from synovial fluid, either unsorted or a sorted T cell fraction (not recorded which).

The DNA for the CDR3 is TGTGCCTGGAGTATCGGGACAGCGAACACTGAAGCTTTCTTT. Translation gives CAWSIGTANTEAFF. The chain joins TRBV30 to TRBJ1-1, with 7 bases identical to TRBD1. CDR1 GTSNPN and CDR2 SVGIG come from the germline V gene (reference sequence). Trimming at V came to 2 bases and at J to 1 base, leaving 4 bases not matched to a gene. The CDR3 covers 14 residues.